Listed here are 17 T cell receptor beta chains from one sample, sequenced in a study of control samples from healthy donors and cancer patients. Sequencing was performed with immunoSEQ multiplex PCR; in TCRdb, only in-frame clones are kept and a portion is missing. The data hold over 150,000 clones, with almost 90% observed a single time. The sequenced sample was blood. The receptors were gathered from a woman in her fifties or sixties in good health.

This rearrangement joins TRBV5-1 to TRBJ2-1, with D unclear. Trimming took off 4 bases at V and 7 bases at J, with 12 bases between the two ends. CDR1 is SGHRS, CDR2 YFSETQ, per germline. This CDR3 region has 13 residues. The CDR3: CASSQYPGNEQFF. DNA of the CDR3: TGCGCCAGCAGCCAATACCCCGGGAATGAGCAGTTCTTC.

V gene TRBV11-2 combines with J gene TRBJ2-3; 11 positions match TRBD1. CDR1 and CDR2 (germline): SGHAT, FQNNGV. Unmatched junction bases numbered 1, after V lost 3 bases and J lost 5 bases. This CDR3 comprises 14 residues. The CDR3 loop is CASSFGTGGDTQYF. In nucleotides, the CDR3 is TGTGCCAGCAGCTTCGGGACAGGGGGAGATACGCAGTATTTT.

This clone was detected only once. The chain carries TRBV7-2 and TRBJ2-3, with a weak D call TRBD2 (5 bases). The CDR3 runs 14 residues. Looked up from germline, CDR1 is SGHTA and CDR2 is FQGNSA. The ends were cut back, 1 base at V and 8 bases at J, with 13 bases in the middle. CDR3 DNA: TGTGCCAGCAGCTTAGTTCCGGCGGGCAGTACGCAGTATTTT. Translation: CASSLVPAGSTQYF.

The chain uses TRBV7-2 and TRBJ2-1, with TRBD2 identical over 9 bases. The CDR3 has 16 residues. Germline trimming cut 5 bases from V and 0 bases from J; bases unmatched to any gene: 5. The V gene's germline CDR1 is SGHTA and CDR2 FQGNSA. The CDR3 loop is CASSLGTSRSYNEQFF. CDR3 nucleotides: TGTGCCAGCAGCCTTGGGACTAGCCGCTCCTACAATGAGCAGTTCTTC.

The V gene is TRBV5-1, the J gene TRBJ2-2; D unresolved. The CDR3 covers 14 residues. V lost 7 bases and J lost 1, with 11 bases in between. Germline values: CDR1 SGHRS, CDR2 YFSETQ. CDR3 protein: CASCGQVNTGELFF. DNA for the CDR3: TGCGCCAGCTGCGGTCAGGTGAACACCGGGGAGCTGTTTTTT.

The V gene is TRBV28, the J gene TRBJ2-3; the D gene is possibly TRBD1 (5 bases). This CDR3 has 12 residues. The germline V and J ends were trimmed by 10 bases and 2 bases, with 10 bases remaining between them. In germline, CDR1 is MDHEN, CDR2 SYDVKM. CDR3 sequence reads: CATDSLTDTQYF. CDR3 coding DNA: TGTGCCACAGACAGTCTCACAGATACGCAGTATTTT.

This rearrangement joins TRBV28 to TRBJ1-1; D remains unclear. The CDR3 loop spans 13 amino acids. V lost 6 bases, J lost 3 bases, and 11 bases lay in between. The germline gives CDR1 MDHEN, CDR2 SYDVKM. The CDR3: CASSPLHHTEAFF. The CDR3 DNA follows: TGTGCCAGCAGCCCCCTACATCACACTGAAGCTTTCTTT.

The chain recombines TRBV27 with TRBJ2-1; 11 nucleotides agree with TRBD2. CDR3 length equals 19 residues. The J segment lost 2 bases and the V segment lost 5 bases, leaving 14 bases of the junction unmatched. Germline V lookup: CDR1 MNHEY, CDR2 SMNVEV (reference sequence). CDR3: CASSPLAGGYVLTYNEQFF. DNA of the CDR3: TGTGCCAGCAGTCCGCTAGCGGGGGGCTATGTACTTACCTACAATGAGCAGTTCTTC.

J is TRBJ1-3 and V is TRBV19; tentatively, D is TRBD1 (6 bases). The CDR3 contains 16 residues. Germline loops: CDR1 LNHDA, CDR2 SQIVND (reference sequence). Trimming removed 5 bases from V and 4 bases from J, with 18 bases in between. CDR3 nucleotide sequence: TGTGCCAGTAGTTCTGAATACAGGGCGTTCGGAAACACCATATATTTT. Protein sequence: CASSSEYRAFGNTIYF.

The chain has TRBV27 and TRBJ2-7; the match to TRBD2 covers 10 bases. Trimming at V came to 6 bases and at J to 7 bases, leaving 12 bases not matched to a gene. The CDR3 runs to 15 residues. Germline loops: CDR1 MNHEY, CDR2 SMNVEV (reference sequence). The CDR3 bases are TGTGCCAGCAGGAGGAACGGACTAGCGGAGGGGGAGCAGTACTTC. Protein sequence: CASRRNGLAEGEQYF.

The CDR3: CASSVGHPNTGELFF. The CDR3 coding sequence is TGTGCCAGCAGCGTGGGACACCCGAACACCGGGGAGCTGTTTTTT. The chain couples TRBV7-2 to TRBJ2-2, with D possibly TRBD1 on 6 matching bases. The CDR3 is made up of 15 amino acids. The V end was cut by 5 bases, the J end by 0 bases, with 10 bases between. In germline, CDR1 is SGHTA, CDR2 FQGNSA.

The rearrangement uses TRBV9 and TRBJ1-4; D unresolved. The V gene's germline CDR1 is SGDLS and CDR2 YYNGEE. The CDR3 has 15 residues. Trimming took 0 bases from V and 4 from J, leaving 10 bases between them. The CDR3 DNA is TGTGCCAGCAGCGTAGAGGTCCATAATAATGAAAAACTGTTTTTT. It encodes CASSVEVHNNEKLFF.

This clone was detected once. This chain uses TRBV28 with TRBJ1-3, with a possible D match to TRBD1 (5 bases). The CDR3 loop spans 16 amino acids. CDR1 is MDHEN and CDR2 is SYDVKM in the germline V gene. V lost 5 bases and J 0 bases, leaving 14 bases between the germline ends. CDR3: CASSLWDAHSGNTIYF. In DNA form, the CDR3 reads TGTGCCAGCAGTCTGTGGGACGCCCACTCTGGAAACACCATATATTTT.

The rearrangement uses TRBV9 and TRBJ1-2, with D possibly TRBD1 on 5 matching bases. This CDR3 has 15 residues. The germline CDR1 and CDR2 sequences are SGDLS and YYNGEE. Deletions cut 1 base from V and 3 bases from J, with 13 bases between. CDR3 DNA: TGTGCCAGCAGCGTAAGTCCAGGGAACGACTATGGCTACACCTTC. It specifies CASSVSPGNDYGYTF. The whole variable domain, filled in from reference TRBV9 and TRBJ1-2, reads DSGVTQTPKHLITATGQRVTLRCSPRSGDLSVYWYQQSLDQGLQFLIQYYNGEERAKGNILERFSAQQFPDLHSELNLSSLELGDSALYFCASSVSPGNDYGYTFGSGTRLTVV.

V is TRBV6-5 and J is TRBJ1-4; D gene unclear. The CDR3 length is 15 residues. Trimming cost V 7 bases and J 1 base, with 13 bases left between them. CDR1 MNHEY and CDR2 SVGAGI come from the germline V gene. The CDR3 protein is CASNQYGRTNEKLFF. The CDR3 bases are TGTGCCAGCAATCAATACGGGCGAACTAATGAAAAACTGTTTTTT.

The chain couples TRBV27 to TRBJ1-4; D not certain. Germline loops: CDR1 MNHEY, CDR2 SMNVEV (reference sequence). Deletions cut 6 bases from V and 4 bases from J, with 6 bases between. The length of the CDR3 is 12 residues. The CDR3 reads CASRSVNEKLFF. CDR3 nucleotides: TGTGCCAGCAGATCCGTTAATGAAAAACTGTTTTTT.

This clone was picked up a small number of times. The rearrangement uses TRBV11-1 and TRBJ2-5; no firm D call. CDR1 and CDR2 from the germline V gene are SGHAT and FQDESV (reference sequence). V lost 4 bases, J lost 2 bases, and 11 bases lay in between. CDR3 length: 14 residues. CDR3 DNA: TGTGCCAGCAGCTGGGCCGGAGCACAAGAGACCCAGTACTTC. Its translation: CASSWAGAQETQYF.